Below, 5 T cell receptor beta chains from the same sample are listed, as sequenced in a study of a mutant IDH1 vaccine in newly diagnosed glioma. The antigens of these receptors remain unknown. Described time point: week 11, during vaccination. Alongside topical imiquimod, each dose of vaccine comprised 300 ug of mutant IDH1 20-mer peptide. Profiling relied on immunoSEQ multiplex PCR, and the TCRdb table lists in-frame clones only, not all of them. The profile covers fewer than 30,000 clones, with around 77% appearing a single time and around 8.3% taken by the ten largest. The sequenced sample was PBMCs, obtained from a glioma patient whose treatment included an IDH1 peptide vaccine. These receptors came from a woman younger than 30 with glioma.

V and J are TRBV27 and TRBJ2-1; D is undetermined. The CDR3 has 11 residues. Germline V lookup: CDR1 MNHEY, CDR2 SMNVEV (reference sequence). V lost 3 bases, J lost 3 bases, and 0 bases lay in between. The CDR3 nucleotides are TGTGCCAGCAGTTTCTACAATGAGCAGTTCTTC. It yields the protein CASSFYNEQFF.

CDR3 DNA: TGTGCCTGGAGTAGGGGACAGGCCGGAAACACCATATATTTT. Translated, it gives CAWSRGQAGNTIYF. The chain is built from TRBV30 and TRBJ1-3, with 8 bases identical to TRBD1. The junction had 4 bases not matched to a gene; V was cut back by 2 bases and J by 4 bases. The CDR3 covers 14 residues. Germline values: CDR1 GTSNPN, CDR2 SVGIG (reference sequence).

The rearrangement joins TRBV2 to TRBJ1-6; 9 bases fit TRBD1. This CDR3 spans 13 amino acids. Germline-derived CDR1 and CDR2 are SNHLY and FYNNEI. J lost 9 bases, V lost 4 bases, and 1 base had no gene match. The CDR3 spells CASSGQGVSPLHF. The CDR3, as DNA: TGTGCCAGCAGTGGACAGGGGGTTTCACCCCTCCACTTT.

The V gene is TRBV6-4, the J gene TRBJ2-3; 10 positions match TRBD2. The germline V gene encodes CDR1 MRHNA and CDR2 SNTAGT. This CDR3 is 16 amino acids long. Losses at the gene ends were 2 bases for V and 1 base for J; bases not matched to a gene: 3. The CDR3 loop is CASSDVAGGGTDTQYF. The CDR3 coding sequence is TGTGCCAGCAGTGACGTAGCGGGAGGAGGCACAGATACGCAGTATTTT.

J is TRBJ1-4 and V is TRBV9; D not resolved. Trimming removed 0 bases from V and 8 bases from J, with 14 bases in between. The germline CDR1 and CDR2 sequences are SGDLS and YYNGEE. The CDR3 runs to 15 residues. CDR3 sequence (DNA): TGTGCCAGCAGCGTAGGGTGGAGGGCTGTAGAAAAACTGTTTTTT. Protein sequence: CASSVGWRAVEKLFF.